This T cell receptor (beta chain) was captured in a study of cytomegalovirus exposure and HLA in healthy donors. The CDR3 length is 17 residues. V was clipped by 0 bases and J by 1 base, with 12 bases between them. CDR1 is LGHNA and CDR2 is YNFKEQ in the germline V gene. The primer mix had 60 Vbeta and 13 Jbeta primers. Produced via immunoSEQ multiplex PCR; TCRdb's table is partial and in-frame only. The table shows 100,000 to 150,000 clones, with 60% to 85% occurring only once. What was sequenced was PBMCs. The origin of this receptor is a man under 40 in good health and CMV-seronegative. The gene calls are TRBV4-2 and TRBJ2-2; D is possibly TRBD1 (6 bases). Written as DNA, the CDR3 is TGTGCCAGCAGCCAAGATCGAGACAGGTGGAACACCGGGGAGCTGTTTTTT. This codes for CASSQDRDRWNTGELFF.